The 29 T cell receptor beta chains in this list originate from one sample, sequenced in a study of blood T cell repertoires in COVID-19. TCRdb keeps only in-frame clones here, not all; method: immunoSEQ multiplex PCR. The sample lists roughly 280,000 clones, 65% to 90% occurring once. The sample was peripheral blood. The receptors derive from a man aged 30-40 years with active or convalescent COVID-19.

The chain is built from TRBV19 and TRBJ2-3, with 8 bases aligning to TRBD2. V shed 10 bases and J 0 bases; nucleotides not matched to a gene: 6. Germline V gene data show CDR1 as LNHDA and CDR2 as SQIVND (reference sequence). The CDR3 is 14 amino acids. The CDR3 DNA sequence: TGTGCCACCACCGGGACTAGGAGCACAGATACGCAGTATTTT. This gives the protein CATTGTRSTDTQYF.

The rearrangement uses TRBV27 and TRBJ2-2; tentatively, D is TRBD1 (6 bases). The CDR3 covers 18 residues. The V end was cut by 5 bases, the J end by 5 bases, with 24 bases between. Germline V lookup: CDR1 MNHEY, CDR2 SMNVEV (reference sequence). CDR3 sequence reads: CASSPISGTGMWTGELFF. The DNA of the CDR3 is TGTGCCAGCAGTCCGATATCGGGTACAGGGATGTGGACCGGGGAGCTGTTTTTT.

This chain uses TRBV18 with TRBJ1-2, with no clear D. The CDR3 spans 13 residues. Germline V gives CDR1 KGHSH, CDR2 LQKENI. Between the trimmed V and J ends, which lost 0 bases and 8 bases, there was a span of 10 bases. This chain's CDR3 is CASSPPTAGGYTF. The CDR3 nucleotides are TGTGCCAGCTCACCACCGACGGCGGGAGGCTACACCTTC.

There are a few counts of this clone. The CDR3 is CASAQGRNQPQHF. The CDR3 coding sequence is TGTGCCAGTGCACAGGGGAGGAATCAGCCCCAGCATTTT. This chain links TRBV19 with TRBJ1-5; 7 bases match TRBD1. The CDR3 totals 13 residues. Germline CDR1 LNHDA, CDR2 SQIVND (reference sequence). Trimming removed 8 bases from V and 4 bases from J; junction bases left unmatched: 5.

The chain has TRBV4-3 and TRBJ1-5; TRBD1 might be the D (5 bases). The germline CDR1 and CDR2 sequences are LGHNA and YSLEER. The V end was cut by 2 bases, the J end by 7 bases, with 15 bases between. The CDR3 has 15 amino acids. The CDR3 reads CASSQYLQGGQPQHF. The CDR3 nucleotides read TGCGCCAGCAGCCAATATTTGCAGGGTGGACAGCCCCAGCATTTT.

The DNA of the CDR3 is TGCGCCAGCAGCTTGTCAGGCGGGACCTACTACGAGCAGTACTTC. Its translation is CASSLSGGTYYEQYF. V and J are TRBV5-1 and TRBJ2-7, with TRBD2 as a possible D gene (6 bases). Per the germline V gene, CDR1 is SGHRS and CDR2 is YFSETQ. V lost 1 base to trimming and J lost 3 bases, with 14 bases between them. The CDR3 covers 15 residues.

J is TRBJ2-5 and V is TRBV9, with 11 bases lining up with TRBD1. CDR3 length: 17 amino acids. V lost 8 bases, J lost 5 bases, and 17 bases stayed unmatched. Per the germline V gene, CDR1 is SGDLS and CDR2 is YYNGEE. The CDR3 nucleotides read TGTGCCAGAGTCCTGGACAGGGGGCGGTCAGCGGGCGAGACCCAGTACTTC. It yields the protein CARVLDRGRSAGETQYF.

Comment on this clone: The sample contains more than one DNA sequence encoding this CDR3. The rearrangement uses TRBV11-2 and TRBJ2-3, with 9 bases lining up with TRBD2. CDR1 SGHAT and CDR2 FQNNGV come from the germline V gene. With 1 base clipped from V and 5 bases from J, the junction kept 7 bases outside the gene matches. The CDR3 covers 16 residues. The chain's CDR3 is CASSLVGGGALDTQYF. The CDR3 DNA reads as TGTGCCAGCAGCTTAGTTGGCGGGGGGGCTTTAGATACGCAGTATTTT. The complete variable domain, with remaining parts taken from reference TRBV11-2 and TRBJ2-3, reads EAGVAQSPRYKIIEKRQSVAFWCNPISGHATLYWYQQILGQGPKLLIQFQNNGVVDDSQLPKDRFSAERLKGVDSTLKIQPAKLEDSAVYLCASSLVGGGALDTQYFGPGTRLTVL.

J is TRBJ1-5 and V is TRBV6-2 or TRBV6-3; no definite D call. The CDR3 has 14 amino acids. CDR1 MNHEY and CDR2 SVGEGT come from the germline V gene. Trimming shortened V by 3 bases and J by 4 bases, and 10 bases separated the two germline ends. In DNA, the CDR3 is TGTGCCAGCAGTTATTTCGGGGAAAATCAGCCCCAGCATTTT. Protein product: CASSYFGENQPQHF.

The chain is built from TRBV7-6 and TRBJ2-7, with 8 bases aligning to TRBD2. Germline lookup yields CDR1 SGHVS and CDR2 FNYEAQ. V lost 6 bases to trimming and J lost 0 bases; unmatched junction nucleotides: 7. This CDR3 is built from 15 residues. The CDR3 protein is CASSSREGISYEQYF. CDR3 in DNA: TGTGCCAGCAGTTCTCGGGAGGGAATCTCCTACGAGCAGTACTTC.

The chain joins TRBV5-1 to TRBJ2-5, with a possible D match to TRBD2 (7 bases). With 0 bases removed from V and 4 bases from J, the gap between germline ends came to 13 bases. Germline-derived CDR1 and CDR2 are SGHRS and YFSETQ. CDR3 length: 15 residues. The CDR3 reads CASSLGRGALETQYF. In nucleotides, the CDR3 is TGCGCCAGCAGCTTGGGACGGGGGGCCTTAGAGACCCAGTACTTC.

The V call is TRBV5-1, the J call TRBJ2-5; D perhaps matches TRBD1 (6 bases). Germline V CDR1 and CDR2: SGHRS, YFSETQ. CDR3 size: 14 residues. Trimming took 0 bases from V and 4 from J, leaving 10 bases between them. Here the CDR3 reads CASSLVAGAETQYF. The CDR3 bases are TGCGCCAGCAGCTTGGTCGCAGGGGCAGAGACCCAGTACTTC. Variable domain in full (rest from reference TRBV5-1 and TRBJ2-5): KAGVTQTPRYLIKTRGQQVTLSCSPISGHRSVSWYQQTPGQGLQFLFEYFSETQRNKGNFPGRFSGRQFSNSRSEMNVSTLELGDSALYLCASSLVAGAETQYFGPGTRLLVL.

This clone appeared a single time. V is TRBV2 and J is TRBJ2-7, with 8 bases identical to TRBD1. Unmatched junction bases numbered 10, after V lost 6 bases and J lost 0 bases. The CDR3 sequence is 16 residues long. Germline assignment: CDR1 SNHLY and CDR2 FYNNEI. CDR3 sequence reads: CASRLTGGESSYEQYF. In DNA, the CDR3 is TGTGCCAGCAGGCTTACAGGGGGTGAGAGCTCCTACGAGCAGTACTTC.

The J gene is TRBJ2-1, the V gene TRBV19; TRBD2 matches at 15 bases. Germline V CDR1 and CDR2: LNHDA, SQIVND (reference sequence). The CDR3 has 15 residues. The junction had 10 bases not matched to a gene; V was cut back by 6 bases and J by 13 bases. CDR3 loop: CASRTGTSGGTAQFF. CDR3 in DNA: TGTGCCAGTAGGACCGGGACTAGCGGGGGGACTGCCCAGTTCTTC.

The CDR3 loop is CASSLVFSTEPNQPQHF. The CDR3 DNA reads as TGTGCCAGCAGCTTAGTGTTTTCGACAGAACCCAATCAGCCCCAGCATTTT. The genes are TRBV7-2 and TRBJ1-5, with a possible D match to TRBD1 (5 bases). Germline V gene lookup returns CDR1 SGHTA and CDR2 FQGNSA. Trimming took off 1 base at V and 3 bases at J, with 16 bases between the two ends. This CDR3 comprises 17 residues.

The chain combines TRBV7-9 with TRBJ1-4; 7 nucleotides line up with TRBD1. Germline trimming cut 2 bases from V and 5 bases from J; bases unmatched to any gene: 5. Germline CDR1 SEHNR, CDR2 FQNEAQ (reference sequence). This CDR3 has 15 amino acids. The CDR3 spells CASSLYEGANEKLFF. Here the CDR3 DNA reads TGTGCCAGCAGCTTATATGAGGGGGCGAATGAAAAACTGTTTTTT.

V and J are TRBV19 and TRBJ1-1, with unresolved D. CDR1 is LNHDA and CDR2 is SQIVND in the germline V gene (reference sequence). There are 14 residues in the CDR3. Trimming removed 5 bases from V and 4 bases from J, with 14 bases in between. CDR3 amino acids: CASSSSPEGTEAFF. DNA of the CDR3: TGTGCCAGTAGTTCCAGCCCGGAGGGCACTGAAGCTTTCTTT.

The rearrangement uses TRBV7-9 and TRBJ1-5; weak D call: TRBD1 (5 bases). Per germline, CDR1 SEHNR and CDR2 FQNEAQ (reference sequence). This CDR3 has 16 residues. The V end lost 5 bases, the J end lost 4 bases, and 18 bases lay between the germline ends. CDR3 sequence reads: CASSAPGTPKNQPQHF. In DNA, the CDR3 is TGTGCCAGCAGCGCGCCCGGGACTCCGAAGAATCAGCCCCAGCATTTT.

Comments on this clone: The same CDR3 can be traced to other DNA sequences in this sample. V gene TRBV12-3 or TRBV12-4 combines with J gene TRBJ1-1; D gene uncertain. Trimming removed 3 bases from V and 8 bases from J, with 13 bases in between. The CDR3 consists of 13 residues. In DNA form, the CDR3 reads TGTGCCAGCAGTTTGAAGGTGGAGACCGAAGCTTTCTTT. Its protein is CASSLKVETEAFF.

The chain recombines TRBV9 with TRBJ1-4, with 7 nucleotides matching TRBD1. CDR3 length: 16 residues. The V and J ends lost 0 bases and 4 bases, in that order; junction bases with no gene match: 6. Per germline, CDR1 SGDLS and CDR2 YYNGEE. The CDR3 reads CASSVGGQTHNEKLFF. The CDR3 coding sequence is TGTGCCAGCAGCGTAGGGGGACAGACCCATAATGAAAAACTGTTTTTT. Looking up the rest from reference TRBV9 and TRBJ1-4 gives the full variable domain: DSGVTQTPKHLITATGQRVTLRCSPRSGDLSVYWYQQSLDQGLQFLIQYYNGEERAKGNILERFSAQQFPDLHSELNLSSLELGDSALYFCASSVGGQTHNEKLFFGSGTQLSVL.

This clone appeared a single time. The chain is built from TRBV9 and TRBJ1-2; 7 bases are shared with TRBD1. The CDR3 covers 13 residues. Per the germline V gene, CDR1 is SGDLS and CDR2 is YYNGEE. With 3 bases clipped from V and 9 bases from J, the junction kept 8 bases outside the gene matches. The CDR3 is CASSEGAGRSYTF. As DNA, the CDR3 is TGTGCCAGCAGCGAGGGGGCGGGACGGAGCTACACCTTC.

V is TRBV12-3 or TRBV12-4 and J is TRBJ1-1; D possibly corresponds to TRBD1 (6 bases). The V and J ends lost 5 bases and 1 base respectively, with 8 bases between them. This CDR3 has 13 residues. The CDR3 sequence: CASSPGQNTEAFF. The CDR3 DNA follows: TGTGCCAGCAGTCCGGGACAGAACACTGAAGCTTTCTTT.

The chain carries TRBV27 and TRBJ2-7, with no clear D. The CDR3 extends over 10 amino acids. The germline gives CDR1 MNHEY, CDR2 SMNVEV (reference sequence). Trimming removed 11 bases from V and 5 bases from J, with 10 bases in between. The CDR3 protein is CAAGRDEQYF. The DNA for the CDR3 is TGTGCCGCCGGTCGCGACGAGCAGTACTTC.

The V call is TRBV7-9, the J call TRBJ1-3, with TRBD1 as a possible D gene (6 bases). Trimming cost V 8 bases and J 8 bases, with 16 bases left between them. The CDR3 runs to 13 residues. CDR1 and CDR2 from the germline V gene are SEHNR and FQNEAQ (reference sequence). The CDR3 sequence: CASHSGGRDTIYF. Written as DNA, the CDR3 is TGTGCCAGCCACTCCGGGGGGCGGGACACCATATATTTT.

The rearrangement uses TRBV9 and TRBJ2-3; possibly TRBD2 for D (6 bases). With 4 bases removed from V and 4 bases from J, the gap between germline ends came to 16 bases. Germline lookup yields CDR1 SGDLS and CDR2 YYNGEE. The CDR3 is 15 residues long. The CDR3 protein is CASSPGGTPPDTQYF. Written as DNA, the CDR3 is TGTGCCAGCAGCCCAGGAGGGACCCCCCCAGATACGCAGTATTTT.

The V gene is TRBV30, the J gene TRBJ2-3; possibly TRBD2 for D (5 bases). This CDR3 has 15 amino acids. V was shortened by 0 bases and J by 3 bases, with 13 bases between the two germline ends. Germline loops: CDR1 GTSNPN, CDR2 SVGIG (reference sequence). This CDR3 is CAWSVLGVETDTQYF. The CDR3 DNA is TGTGCCTGGAGTGTACTAGGCGTGGAGACAGATACGCAGTATTTT.

The chain has TRBV5-1 and TRBJ1-1; no clear D gene. The CDR3 has 13 residues. Germline V gene lookup returns CDR1 SGHRS and CDR2 YFSETQ. V dropped 2 bases and J dropped 1 base, with 6 bases sitting between them. The CDR3 DNA reads TGCGCCAGCAGCTTACTCGGGAACACTGAAGCTTTCTTT. It is translated as CASSLLGNTEAFF.

The sample holds a few counts of this clone. The rearrangement links TRBV4-1 to TRBJ2-6; D might be TRBD1 (6 bases). Trimming took 1 base from V and 0 from J, leaving 13 bases between them. This CDR3 has 18 amino acids. Germline assignment: CDR1 MGHRA and CDR2 YSYEKL. CDR3 region: CASSQGGRGRSGANVLTF. The DNA of the CDR3 is TGCGCCAGCAGCCAAGGTGGCAGGGGCCGCTCTGGGGCCAACGTCCTGACTTTC.

The chain uses TRBV27 and TRBJ2-5; tentatively, D is TRBD2 (6 bases). V gave up 3 bases and J gave up 4 bases, with 18 bases separating them. Germline loops: CDR1 MNHEY, CDR2 SMNVEV (reference sequence). The CDR3 is made up of 16 amino acids. The CDR3 loop reads CASSFLAGGAAETQYF. The CDR3 nucleotides read TGTGCCAGCAGTTTCTTGGCGGGCGGGGCGGCAGAGACCCAGTACTTC.